This TCR beta chain stems from a study of shared clonotypes between healthy human individuals (dated by TCRdb to between 2020 and 2021). For the study in its entirety: The cohort comprised two women and a few men aged 18 to 49 years. Between about 0.8 and 9 billion PBMCs per donor were obtained by leukapheresis. For each donor, three plates each were used for CD4 naive and CD4 memory, two plates were used for CD8 naive, and one plate was used for CD8 memory. To estimate repertoire size and how much clonotypes are shared between individuals, the study performed deep sequencing of blood TCR repertoires from a handful of healthy adults. Libraries were prepared and TCR repertoires were sequenced by different laboratories using diverse techniques, in order to increase sequencing depth and limit assay-specific biases. What the study reported, not specific to this receptor: Sharing across a few donors was observed for around 4.8% of naive CD4, 3.5% of naive CD8, 2% to 2.5% of memory CD4, and about 0.4% of memory CD8 clonotypes. Even with the large sequencing depth, rarefaction of the sorted-subset datasets indicated that sequencing was incomplete. Compared with non-shared clonotypes, clonotypes shared by all four sorted-subset donors had higher generation probabilities. Because the study included only a small number of donors, the genetic and exposure-history diversity represented was limited. Based on pairwise subsampling, the degree of clonotype sharing among donors was expected to be affected by sequencing depth. Sampling was restricted to blood, and TCR repertoires in tissues likely differ from the TCR repertoires found in blood. Naive subsets generally had larger estimated clonotype richness than memory subsets.

About this clone itself: Its antigen target is currently unknown. There are no base qualities to consult, and no much larger clone falls within one base.

Using the deep immunoSEQ assay, TCR CDR3 regions were amplified from genomic DNA by multiplex PCR. Extracted genomic DNA from each cell subset was distributed evenly across all wells of several immunoSEQ 96-well plates, and each plate was treated as a replicate. For sorted subsets, 150 to 250 ng genomic DNA, equal to tens of thousands of T cell genomes, was loaded into each replicate PCR. Purified libraries were quantified with a Qubit 3.0 fluorometer, sized on a Bioanalyzer 2100, and re-quantified with the KAPA Library Quantification kit. Every immunoSEQ 96-well plate was sequenced on a separate single-read 150-cycle Illumina NextSeq 550 flow cell. The authors' pipeline ran thus. Because only junctional sequences without quality scores were contained in the immunoSEQ output, filtering matching that applied to full-length reads could not be performed. Sequences were annotated with PyIR, a Python wrapper for IgBLAST v1.9, and V/J genes and CDR3 were assigned using IMGT germline references. Reads with weak V/J assignments (E-value above 1e-6), missing CDR3, stop codons, out-of-frame junctions, or ambiguous translated residues were removed. V3J clonotypes were defined as sequences sharing the same inferred V gene, J gene, and CDR3 amino acid sequence. The percentage overlap between two repertoires was calculated by dividing the number of shared unique clonotypes by the size of the smaller repertoire. Three approaches were used to assess repertoire richness: RTK rarefaction, the Chao1 estimator, and Recon v2.1 estimates of unobserved clonotypes. For all TCRbeta clonotypes obtained by the gDNA method from a handful of donors, generation probabilities were computed with OLGA. This immuneACCESS table, as held by TCRdb, lists in-frame sequences with V and J called but not all clones. Of the missing ones, under half trace to an unresolved V gene in checked studies; the others have no known cause. V, J and clone size derive from that table, while D and trimming were established from the DNA sequence. Counted in this sample were about 550,000 clones; about 95% of them appeared once. Approximately 0.1% of the sample is in the top ten clones.

CD8 naive samples were CD45RO-negative cells positively selected for CCR7, giving a CD45RA+CCR7+ population that excluded TemRA cells. Donors were healthy HIV-negative adults with no recently reported acute infections or vaccinations. Every donor was a Caucasian adult living in Nashville, Tennessee, USA. After blood collection by leukapheresis, PBMCs were isolated using Ficoll-Histopaque density gradient centrifugation and then cryopreserved in the vapor phase of liquid nitrogen. Analytical flow cytometry was used to check the purity and quantity of each magnetically sorted T cell population. Genomic DNA was isolated from each sorted fraction and quantified by UV absorbance on a Nanodrop 2000c. The germline V gene encodes CDR1 SGDLS and CDR2 YYNGEE. V is pared back by 3 bases and J by 0 bases, with 9 bases lying between the germline termini. The CDR3 numbers 15 residues from cysteine through phenylalanine. The read is trimmed to its CDR3 DNA, 45 bases read in frame from base 1.

The chain is encoded by TRBV9 joined to TRBJ2-2; the D gene lacks a confident call. Sequencing was carried out using naive CD8+ T cells sorted from blood. The sample's cell subset or site, from its label and the paper: CD45RA+CCR7+. The receptor was isolated from a woman in her twenties or thirties in good health. CDR3 protein: CASSGRSANTGELFF. The sequence in DNA is TGTGCCAGCAGCGGGCGCAGCGCGAACACCGGGGAGCTGTTTTTT.